This T cell receptor beta chain is from a study of cytomegalovirus exposure and HLA in healthy donors. Study findings and constraints: In a later analysis, TCR beta V- and J-gene trimming was associated with a missense DCLRE1C variant.

Germline-derived CDR1 and CDR2 are SEHNR and FQNEAQ (reference sequence). This CDR3 has 15 amino acids. As regards this clone: What it binds is not known. One end of the junction is discordant with germline, which a read error may explain.

The PCR made use of 60 Vbeta and 13 Jbeta primers. The method was immunoSEQ multiplex PCR; TCRdb's version includes in-frame clones alone and lacks a portion of them. The table shows about 280,000 clones, with roughly 90% occurring only once. The sequence was collected from a young woman in good health and CMV-seronegative. This chain connects TRBV7-9 to TRBJ2-7; 7 positions agree with TRBD1. Sequencing was performed on PBMCs. CDR3 sequence: CSSSLVRQGLYEQYF. In DNA form, the CDR3 reads TGTTCCAGCAGCTTAGTCCGACAGGGCCTCTACGAGCAGTACTTC.